What follows describes a single TCR beta chain. CDR1 is SGHDT, CDR2 YYEEEE, per germline. The length of the CDR3 is 15 residues. The germline V and J ends were trimmed by 0 bases and 5 bases, with 12 bases remaining between them. This entry comes from a study of control samples from healthy donors and cancer patients. The table came from immunoSEQ multiplex PCR; TCRdb's copy has only in-frame clones and leaves some out. The sample lists about 18,000 clones, roughly 84% occurring once. The chain carries TRBV5-6 and TRBJ1-3, with a possible D match to TRBD1 (5 bases). This TCR derives from a woman in her sixties or seventies with lung cancer. Sequencing was carried out using PBMCs. CDR3 nucleotides: TGTGCCAGCAGCTTGGTTGGGGACGGCCGAAACACCATATATTTT. Translating gives CASSLVGDGRNTIYF. The whole variable domain, filled in from reference TRBV5-6 and TRBJ1-3, reads DAGVTQSPTHLIKTRGQQVTLRCSPKSGHDTVSWYQQALGQGPQFIFQYYEEEERQRGNFPDRFSGHQFPNYSSELNVNALLLGDSALYLCASSLVGDGRNTIYFGEGSWLTVV.